Listed below are T cell receptor beta chains from one sample, sequenced in a study of CD8+CD57+ T cells in acquired aplastic anemia. One entry per CDR3 protein results from TCRdb running MiXCR on the reads. The repertoire holds under 75,000 distinct CDR3 sequences, 45% to 55% seen once, with around 8% in the top ten. The sample comprised sorted CD4+, CD8+, or CD8+CD57+ T cells (not recorded which) from PBMCs. Receptors originate from a human donor in good health, serving as a control. Both conserved end residues are part of each CDR3. A D gene is named only where the DNA matches it firmly.

J gene	V gene	D gene	CDR3 protein
TRBJ1-1	TRBV2	.	CASSEALWGTEAFF
TRBJ2-7	TRBV19	.	CASSIKVVWWAGKRENYEQYF
TRBJ1-1	TRBV19	.	CASNPPGLNTEAFF
TRBJ2-7	TRBV2	.	CASSDQGSGYEQYF
TRBJ1-2	TRBV29-1	TRBD1	CSVELQGGYGYTF
TRBJ1-6	TRBV6-4	TRBD1	CASSYARGRDSPLHF
TRBJ2-7	TRBV19	.	CASTNRVRLYEQYF
TRBJ2-1	TRBV24-1	.	CATSDLQAGSGEQFF
TRBJ2-1	TRBV7-3	.	CASSTQRNEQFF
TRBJ2-1	TRBV15	.	CATSRDVPGEKFF
TRBJ2-7	TRBV24-1	.	CATSDGTYEQYF
TRBJ2-5	TRBV4-1	.	CASSQEGGVYQETQYF
TRBJ2-1	TRBV10-3	.	CAISVGQNNEQFF
TRBJ2-7	TRBV2	TRBD1	CASSEDGRVRGLYEQYF
TRBJ2-1	TRBV10-3	TRBD2	CASNKRGPGLGYNEQFF
TRBJ2-7	TRBV5-1	.	CASSLTVNEQYF
TRBJ2-1	TRBV20-1	.	CSASPGPYNEQFF
TRBJ1-1	TRBV5-1	TRBD1	CASSLVPGQGAGNTRSEAFF
TRBJ2-1	TRBV5-1	.	CASSFVYRGEQFF
TRBJ2-3	TRBV10-3	TRBD2	CAISTSGGITDTQYF
TRBJ1-1	TRBV24-1	.	CATSEAGENTEAFF
TRBJ1-6	TRBV29-1	.	CSLRKGRRNSPLHF
TRBJ2-7	TRBV2	TRBD1	CASSWDRANYEQYF
TRBJ2-7	TRBV7-2	TRBD1	CASRSTGGEQYF
TRBJ1-3	TRBV5-1	TRBD1	CASREGAGGNTIYF
TRBJ2-2	TRBV30	TRBD1	CAWSDTTGALRAGELFF
TRBJ2-7	TRBV9	.	CASSGLEAGSSYEQYF
TRBJ2-3	TRBV24-1	TRBD2	CATSPSGGLAGTDTQYF
TRBJ2-6	TRBV11-1	TRBD2	CASSLAVGSGAGSGANVLTF
TRBJ1-6	TRBV20-1	.	CSARDRGRGGTSPLHF
TRBJ1-5	TRBV6-1	TRBD1	CASSDGQGAHQPQHF
TRBJ2-5	TRBV19	TRBD2	CASNPGGRSFSEETQYF
TRBJ1-1	TRBV30	.	CAWSLGVNTEAFF
TRBJ1-2	TRBV7-2	.	CASSLGQESGGYTF